This T cell receptor (beta chain) was identified during a study of OX40 agonist ivuxolimab in advanced cancers. Study as a whole: Ivuxolimab doses were 0.01, 0.1, 0.3, 1.5, 3 or 10 mg/kg every 2 weeks. Allowance was made for prior anti-PD-1, anti-PD-L1 or anti-CTLA-4 therapy, and around 41% had some.

TCRdb's copy holds only in-frame clones and misses some; the assay was immunoSEQ multiplex PCR. This table has 71,000 or so clones, 86% appearing once. The germline CDR1 and CDR2 sequences are SGHTA and FQGNSA. This CDR3 is 14 amino acids long. V lost 2 bases and J 4 bases, leaving 11 bases between the germline ends. The chain is built from TRBV7-2 and TRBJ1-2, with a tentative D call TRBD1 (5 bases). This sequence originates from an adult with an advanced solid tumor such as melanoma, head and neck, liver or kidney cancer. The sequences come from CD4+ or CD8+ T cells sorted from blood, collected in a trial of the OX40 agonist ivuxolimab. The CDR3 DNA sequence: TGTGCCAGCAGCTTACCAGGGTACCGCTATGGCTACACCTTC. Amino acid sequence: CASSLPGYRYGYTF.